Detailed here is one T cell receptor beta chain. Its antigen is as yet unknown. The data originate from a study of T cells after yellow fever vaccination. Study as a whole: Some fractions had low cell numbers, and these were prepared with SMART-Seq v4 Ultra Low Input.

TCRdb re-derived calls from the 5' RACE reads in MiXCR, one entry per CDR3 protein. Here the sample spans 510,000 or so distinct CDR3 sequences, roughly a fifth being singletons. Study-wide results and caveats: A small share of clonotypes appeared in both CD4 and CD8 compartments. Boosting was followed by the reappearance of most primary-vaccination clones (approximately 95% CD4, around 91% CD8).

Trimming shortened V by 2 bases and J by 3 bases, and 10 bases separated the two germline ends. This CDR3 comprises 14 residues. The germline V gene has CDR1 LNHNV and CDR2 YYDKDF (reference sequence). The sample consisted of PBMCs, taken 15 days after the yellow fever booster vaccination. The origin of this receptor is a young man who received the YFV17D yellow fever vaccine. The gene calls are TRBV15 and TRBJ2-5; D might be TRBD1 (5 bases). CDR3 loop: CATSRSTVKETQYF. DNA for the CDR3: TGTGCCACCAGCAGATCGACAGTGAAAGAGACCCAGTACTTC.